The rows below give T cell receptor beta chains drawn from one sample of a study of blood T cell repertoires in COVID-19. Repertoires were generated with immunoSEQ multiplex PCR, while TCRdb's copy carries only in-frame clones and drops some. This sample has tens of thousands of clones, with under 85% found just once. Sequencing was done on a sample of peripheral blood. The receptors were gathered from a man in his 70s with acute or convalescent COVID-19. Both conserved end residues are trimmed from each CDR3.

TRBV25-1	TRBJ2-7	ASSHTRRGADEQY
TRBV7-2	TRBJ1-2	ASSLGGRLDYGYT
TRBV4-1	TRBJ1-5	ASSQDRGGPNQPQH
TRBV10-3	TRBJ2-5	AISPGGSISGETQY
TRBV7-3	TRBJ1-1	ASSLKGLTNTEAF
TRBV7-3	TRBJ2-1	ASSFGLAGDEQF
TRBV28	TRBJ2-5	ASSLGGLQETQY
TRBV6-5	TRBJ1-5	ATTPWGEGNQPQH
TRBV5-5	TRBJ1-3	ASSLAQFSSGNTIY
TRBV6-5	TRBJ1-6	ASTEEGRGNSPLH
TRBV28	TRBJ2-5	ASSLLGSGREKETQY
TRBV14	TRBJ2-5	ASSQERDRGPQETQY
TRBV27	TRBJ2-7	ASSPAGLAGGGPLSSYEQY
TRBV10-3	TRBJ2-1	AISERGTVDEQF
TRBV9	TRBJ2-2	ASSVDQGANTGELF
TRBV7-9	TRBJ1-4	ASSSSWGGTNEKLF
TRBV9	TRBJ2-5	ASSASLGHGETQY
TRBV2	TRBJ2-2	ASTQRPLRGQSAGELF
TRBV7-8	TRBJ1-6	ASSLGYRSPLH
TRBV5-1	TRBJ2-3	ASSFGLAGGPADTQY
TRBV5-6	TRBJ1-4	ASSGGTRSEKLF
TRBV28	TRBJ2-1	ASSLRGTLGNEQF
TRBV2	TRBJ2-3	ASSSQGGTDTQY
TRBV18	TRBJ2-1	ASSGSSGGAVNEQF
TRBV5-1	TRBJ2-1	ASSSTSGFSYNEQF
TRBV12-2	TRBJ1-5	ASRLERDNQPQH
TRBV24-1	TRBJ2-1	ATSDYLTSGGAYEQF